The 7 T cell receptor beta chains presented below share a single source sample, sequenced in a study of blood T cell repertoires in COVID-19. The method was immunoSEQ multiplex PCR; TCRdb's version includes in-frame clones alone and lacks a portion of them. The repertoire includes roughly 410,000 clones, approximately 87% of them detected once, and about 2% sits in the top ten. Specimen: peripheral blood. These receptors all stem from a woman in her sixties with COVID-19, enrolled during active disease.

The chain uses TRBV11-2 and TRBJ1-2; 8 nucleotides agree with TRBD1. Germline V gene data show CDR1 as SGHAT and CDR2 as FQNNGV. V shed 5 bases and J 2 bases; nucleotides not matched to a gene: 13. This CDR3 contains 17 residues. The CDR3 spells CASSRGQGAAGNYGYTF. Here the CDR3 DNA reads TGTGCCAGCAGCCGAGGACAGGGCGCCGCCGGGAACTATGGCTACACCTTC.

The chain recombines TRBV19 with TRBJ2-2; D possibly corresponds to TRBD2 (6 bases). The CDR3 is 15 residues long. V was cut by 6 bases and J by 7 bases, with 18 bases left in between. Germline V gene lookup returns CDR1 LNHDA and CDR2 SQIVND (reference sequence). The CDR3 reads CASRSGTPRGGELFF. In DNA form, the CDR3 reads TGTGCCAGTAGATCCGGGACTCCTAGAGGCGGGGAGCTGTTTTTT.

This clone was detected only once. The gene calls are TRBV6-5 and TRBJ2-7, with a weak D call TRBD2 (5 bases). CDR1 and CDR2 (germline): MNHEY, SVGAGI. V shed 7 bases and J shed 1 base, with 11 bases lying between them. The CDR3 covers 13 residues. The CDR3 DNA sequence: TGTGCCAGCACCCTCGGGGAATCCTACGAGCAGTACTTC. It yields the protein CASTLGESYEQYF.

The chain uses TRBV18 and TRBJ2-6; tentatively, D is TRBD1 (5 bases). Germline lookup yields CDR1 KGHSH and CDR2 LQKENI. V shed 2 bases and J shed 2 bases, with 16 bases lying between them. The CDR3 length is 18 residues. The CDR3 reads CASSPIWQGGTGANVLTF. CDR3 DNA sequence: TGTGCCAGCTCACCAATTTGGCAGGGCGGTACTGGGGCCAACGTCCTGACTTTC.

About this clone: This may be a read error, as it is one base from a much larger clone. This sample also contains other DNA sequences that code for the same CDR3. The V call is TRBV5-6, the J call TRBJ2-7; D call uncertain. CDR3 length: 11 residues. The V gene lost 3 bases and the J gene lost 2 bases, with 3 bases spanning the gap. Germline V gene data show CDR1 as SGHDT and CDR2 as YYEEEE. CDR3 sequence reads: CASSSAYEQYF. The CDR3 DNA sequence: TGTGCCAGCAGCTCTGCCTACGAGCAGTACTTC.

The chain has TRBV12-3 or TRBV12-4 and TRBJ2-7; 8 bases agree with TRBD1. This CDR3 contains 13 residues. The J segment lost 2 bases and the V segment lost 5 bases, leaving 2 bases of the junction unmatched. CDR3 nucleotide sequence: TGTGCCAGCAGTCGGGGACAGGCCTACGAGCAGTACTTC. Encoded protein: CASSRGQAYEQYF.

The chain combines TRBV5-1 with TRBJ2-1; 9 bases line up with TRBD2. Germline CDR1 is SGHRS and CDR2 is YFSETQ. J was trimmed by 12 bases and V by 2 bases; bases with no gene match: 9. CDR3 length: 14 amino acids. CDR3 loop: CASSLGAGGDLQFF. The DNA of the CDR3 is TGCGCCAGCAGCTTAGGTGCGGGGGGGGATCTGCAGTTCTTC.